This entry concerns a single T cell receptor (beta chain). Its cognate antigen is unknown. This specimen belongs to a study of T cell responses to AZD1222 COVID-19 vaccine. Findings of the study overall: With dominance at 160-218 and 743-854, vaccine-associated CD4 TCRs spanned spike. The donor group comprised mostly white British people and more females; the analysis possibly underestimated clonal diversity.

Sequencing used immunoSEQ multiplex PCR; TCRdb keeps in-frame clones, though not all of them. The sample holds some 150,000 clones, 75% to 95% seen once. Germline-derived CDR1 and CDR2 are GTSNPN and SVGIG (reference sequence). The CDR3 consists of 11 residues. V shed 2 bases and J 8 bases; nucleotides not matched to a gene: 2. The clonotype comes from an adult who received the AZD1222 COVID-19 vaccine. The rearrangement joins TRBV30 to TRBJ1-2, with 7 bases matching TRBD1. Sequences were derived from peripheral blood, sampled 28 days after the second AZD1222 dose. The CDR3 nucleotides are TGTGCCTGGAGTACAGGGGTAGGCTACACCTTC. Its translation is CAWSTGVGYTF.